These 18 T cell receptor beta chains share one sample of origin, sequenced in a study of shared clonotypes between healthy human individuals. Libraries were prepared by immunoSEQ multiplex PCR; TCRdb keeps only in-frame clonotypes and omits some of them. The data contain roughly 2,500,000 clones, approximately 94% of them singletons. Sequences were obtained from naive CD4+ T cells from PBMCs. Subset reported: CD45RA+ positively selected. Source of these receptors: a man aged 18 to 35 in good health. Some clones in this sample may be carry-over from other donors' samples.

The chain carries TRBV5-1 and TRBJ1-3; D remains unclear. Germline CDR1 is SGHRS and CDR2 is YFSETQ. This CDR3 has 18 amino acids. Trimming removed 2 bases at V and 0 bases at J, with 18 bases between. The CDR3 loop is CASSLYLRRESSGNTIYF. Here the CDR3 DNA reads TGCGCCAGCAGCTTATACCTCCGAAGGGAGAGCTCTGGAAACACCATATATTTT.

CDR3 loop: CASRPRQGTGNQPQHF. The CDR3, as DNA: TGTGCCAGCAGACCGAGACAGGGGACGGGCAATCAGCCCCAGCATTTT. The rearrangement links TRBV28 to TRBJ1-5; the match to TRBD1 covers 8 bases. There are 16 residues in the CDR3. V shed 6 bases, J shed 2 bases, and the junction held 9 bases outside the gene matches. Per the germline V gene, CDR1 is MDHEN and CDR2 is SYDVKM. Using reference TRBV28 and TRBJ1-5 for the parts outside the CDR3, the full variable domain is DVKVTQSSRYLVKRTGEKVFLECVQDMDHENMFWYRQDPGLGLRLIYFSYDVKMKEKGDIPEGYSVSREKKERFSLILESASTNQTSMYLCASRPRQGTGNQPQHFGDGTRLSIL.

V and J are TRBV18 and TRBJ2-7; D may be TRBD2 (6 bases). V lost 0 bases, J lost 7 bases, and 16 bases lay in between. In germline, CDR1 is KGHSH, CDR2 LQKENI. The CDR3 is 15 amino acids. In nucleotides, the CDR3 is TGTGCCAGCTCACCACCGGGACTCAAGGGCGGGGAGCAGTACTTC. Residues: CASSPPGLKGGEQYF. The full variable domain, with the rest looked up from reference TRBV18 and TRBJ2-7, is NAGVMQNPRHLVRRRGQEARLRCSPMKGHSHVYWYRQLPEEGLKFMVYLQKENIIDESGMPKERFSAEFPKEGPSILRIQQVVRGDSAAYFCASSPPGLKGGEQYFGPGTRLTVT.

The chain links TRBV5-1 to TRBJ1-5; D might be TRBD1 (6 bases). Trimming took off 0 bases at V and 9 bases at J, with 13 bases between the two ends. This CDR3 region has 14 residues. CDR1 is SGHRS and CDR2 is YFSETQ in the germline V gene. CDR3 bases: TGCGCCAGCAGCTTGGGACAGGCGATGGGGCCCCAGCATTTT. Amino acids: CASSLGQAMGPQHF. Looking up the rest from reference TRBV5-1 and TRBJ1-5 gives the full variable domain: KAGVTQTPRYLIKTRGQQVTLSCSPISGHRSVSWYQQTPGQGLQFLFEYFSETQRNKGNFPGRFSGRQFSNSRSEMNVSTLELGDSALYLCASSLGQAMGPQHFGDGTRLSIL.

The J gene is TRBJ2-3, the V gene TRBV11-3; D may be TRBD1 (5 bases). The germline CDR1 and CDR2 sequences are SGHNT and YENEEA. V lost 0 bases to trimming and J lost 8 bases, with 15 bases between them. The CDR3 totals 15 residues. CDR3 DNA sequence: TGTGCCAGCAGCTTAGATTCGAATCAGGGTCGTACGCAGTATTTT. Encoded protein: CASSLDSNQGRTQYF.

The CDR3 DNA reads as TGTGCCAGTAGTATAACAGGGGACTTAGGAGAGACCCAGTACTTC. Its translation: CASSITGDLGETQYF. The chain links TRBV19 to TRBJ2-5; D is possibly TRBD1 (7 bases). The CDR3 loop spans 15 amino acids. Trimming left V 2 bases short and J 4 bases short, with 14 bases between. Germline V gene lookup returns CDR1 LNHDA and CDR2 SQIVND (reference sequence).

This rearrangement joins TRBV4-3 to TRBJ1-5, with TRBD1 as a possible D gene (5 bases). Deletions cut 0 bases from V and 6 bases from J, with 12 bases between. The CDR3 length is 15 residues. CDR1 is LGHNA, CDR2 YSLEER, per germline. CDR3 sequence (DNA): TGCGCCAGCAGCCAAGATAGCAGGGCGGGTCAGCCCCAGCATTTT. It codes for CASSQDSRAGQPQHF.

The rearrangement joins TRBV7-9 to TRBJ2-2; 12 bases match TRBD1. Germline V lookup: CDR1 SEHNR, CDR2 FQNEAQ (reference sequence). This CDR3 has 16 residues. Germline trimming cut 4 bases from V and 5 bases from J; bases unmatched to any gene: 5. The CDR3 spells CASSWGQGALTGELFF. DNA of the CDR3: TGTGCCAGCAGCTGGGGACAGGGGGCGCTTACCGGGGAGCTGTTTTTT. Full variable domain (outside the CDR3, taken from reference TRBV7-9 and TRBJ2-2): DTGVSQNPRHKITKRGQNVTFRCDPISEHNRLYWYRQTLGQGPEFLTYFQNEAQLEKSRLLSDRFSAERPKGSFSTLEIQRTEQGDSAMYLCASSWGQGALTGELFFGEGSRLTVL.

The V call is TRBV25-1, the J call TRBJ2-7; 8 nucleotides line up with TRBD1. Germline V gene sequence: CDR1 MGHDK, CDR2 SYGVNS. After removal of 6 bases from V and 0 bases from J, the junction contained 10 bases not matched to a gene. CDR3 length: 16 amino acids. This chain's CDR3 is CASRDSTGERSYEQYF. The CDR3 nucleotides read TGTGCCAGCAGGGATTCGACAGGGGAGCGCTCCTACGAGCAGTACTTC.

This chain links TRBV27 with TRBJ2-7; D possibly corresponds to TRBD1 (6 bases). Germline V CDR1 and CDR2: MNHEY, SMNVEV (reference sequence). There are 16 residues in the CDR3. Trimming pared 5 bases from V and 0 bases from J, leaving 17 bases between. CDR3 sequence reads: CASSRSLQGYSYEQYF. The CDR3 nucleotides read TGTGCCAGCAGTCGGTCCTTACAGGGCTACTCCTACGAGCAGTACTTC.

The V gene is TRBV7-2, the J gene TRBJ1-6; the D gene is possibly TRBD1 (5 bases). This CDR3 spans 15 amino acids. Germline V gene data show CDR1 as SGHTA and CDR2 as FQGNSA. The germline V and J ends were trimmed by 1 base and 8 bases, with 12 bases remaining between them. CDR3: CASSLVGRVYSPLHF. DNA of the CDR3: TGTGCCAGCAGCTTAGTCGGCAGGGTTTATTCACCCCTCCACTTT.

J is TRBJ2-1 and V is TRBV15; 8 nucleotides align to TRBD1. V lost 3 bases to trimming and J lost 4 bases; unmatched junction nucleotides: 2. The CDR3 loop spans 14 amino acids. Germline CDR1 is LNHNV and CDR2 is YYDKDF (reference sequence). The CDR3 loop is CATSRDREYNEQFF. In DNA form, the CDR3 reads TGTGCCACCAGCAGGGACAGGGAGTACAATGAGCAGTTCTTC.

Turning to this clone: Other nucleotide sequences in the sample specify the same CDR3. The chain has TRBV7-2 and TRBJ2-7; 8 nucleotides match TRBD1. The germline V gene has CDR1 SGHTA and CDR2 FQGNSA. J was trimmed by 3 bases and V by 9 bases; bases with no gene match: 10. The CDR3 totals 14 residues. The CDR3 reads CASSRRDRSYEQYF. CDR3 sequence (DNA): TGTGCCAGTTCACGCCGGGACAGGAGCTACGAGCAGTACTTC.

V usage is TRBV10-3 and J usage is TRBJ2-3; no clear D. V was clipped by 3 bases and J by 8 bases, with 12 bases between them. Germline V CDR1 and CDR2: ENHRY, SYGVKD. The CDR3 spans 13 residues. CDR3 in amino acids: CAISEGPQGTQYF. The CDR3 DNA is TGTGCCATCAGTGAAGGACCGCAAGGTACGCAGTATTTT.

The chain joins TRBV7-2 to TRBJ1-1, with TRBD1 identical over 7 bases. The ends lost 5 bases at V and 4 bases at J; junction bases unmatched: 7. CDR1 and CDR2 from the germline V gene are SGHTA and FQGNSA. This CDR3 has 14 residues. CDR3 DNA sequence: TGTGCCAGCAGCCTGACAGGGCTTGTCACTGAAGCTTTCTTT. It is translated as CASSLTGLVTEAFF. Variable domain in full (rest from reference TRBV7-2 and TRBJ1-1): GAGVSQSPSNKVTEKGKDVELRCDPISGHTALYWYRQSLGQGLEFLIYFQGNSAPDKSGLPSDRFSAERTGGSVSTLTIQRTQQEDSAVYLCASSLTGLVTEAFFGQGTRLTVV.

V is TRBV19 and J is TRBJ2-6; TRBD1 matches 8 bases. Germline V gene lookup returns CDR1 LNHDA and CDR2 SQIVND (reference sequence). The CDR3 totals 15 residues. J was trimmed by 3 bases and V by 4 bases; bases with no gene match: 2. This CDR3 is CASSTDRVGANVLTF. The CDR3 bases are TGTGCCAGTAGTACGGACAGGGTTGGGGCCAACGTCCTGACTTTC.

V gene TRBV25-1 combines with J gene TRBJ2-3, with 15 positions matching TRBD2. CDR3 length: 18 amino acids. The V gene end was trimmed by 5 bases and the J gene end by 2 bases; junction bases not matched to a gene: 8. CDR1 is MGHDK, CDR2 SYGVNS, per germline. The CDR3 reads CASSWQGTSGRLTDTQYF. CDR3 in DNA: TGTGCCAGCAGTTGGCAGGGGACTAGCGGGAGGCTCACAGATACGCAGTATTTT.

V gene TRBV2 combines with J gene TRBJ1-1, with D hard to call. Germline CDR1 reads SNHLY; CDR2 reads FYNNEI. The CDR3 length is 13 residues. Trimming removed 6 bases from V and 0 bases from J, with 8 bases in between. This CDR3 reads CASRTTLNTEAFF. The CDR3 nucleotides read TGTGCCAGCAGAACTACCTTGAACACTGAAGCTTTCTTT. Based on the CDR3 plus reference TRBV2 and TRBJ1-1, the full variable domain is EPEVTQTPSHQVTQMGQEVILRCVPISNHLYFYWYRQILGQKVEFLVSFYNNEISEKSEIFDDQFSVERPDGSNFTLKIRSTKLEDSAMYFCASRTTLNTEAFFGQGTRLTVV.